These 4 T cell receptor beta chains share one sample of origin, sequenced in a study of shared clonotypes between healthy human individuals. Assay used: immunoSEQ multiplex PCR; TCRdb lists only in-frame clones, some missing. The sample carries about 2.4 million clones, approximately 93% recorded once. Specimen: naive CD4+ T cells from PBMCs. Indicated subset: CD45RA+ positively selected. The receptors come from a man aged 18 to 29 in good health. Some clones in this sample may be carry-over from other donors' samples.

The chain uses TRBV4-1 and TRBJ2-3; weak D call: TRBD2 (5 bases). V lost 4 bases, J lost 2 bases, and 22 bases lay in between. The germline V gene has CDR1 MGHRA and CDR2 YSYEKL. The CDR3 consists of 18 residues. CDR3 in amino acids: CASSLGYAGLPFTDTQYF. Written as DNA, the CDR3 is TGCGCCAGCAGCCTCGGATACGCGGGCCTTCCTTTCACAGATACGCAGTATTTT.

V gene TRBV4-2 combines with J gene TRBJ2-5; D not certain. CDR1 is LGHNA, CDR2 YNFKEQ, per germline. This CDR3 region has 15 residues. V shed 1 base and J shed 4 bases, with 13 bases lying between them. The CDR3 coding sequence is TGTGCCAGCAGCCAAGCAGGTGGTAACGTAGAGACCCAGTACTTC. This encodes CASSQAGGNVETQYF.

The CDR3 DNA follows: TGCGCCAGCAGGGGGACAGGAGCCACCGGGGAGCTGTTTTTT. Amino acids: CASRGTGATGELFF. The J gene is TRBJ2-2, the V gene TRBV5-1; 8 bases match TRBD1. The CDR3 covers 14 residues. The V segment lost 5 bases and the J segment 4 bases; nucleotides outside the gene matches: 4. Per germline, CDR1 SGHRS and CDR2 YFSETQ.

Points on this clone: This sample includes further DNA sequences coding for the same CDR3. The V call is TRBV7-2, the J call TRBJ2-5; 8 nucleotides line up with TRBD2. The CDR3 runs 13 residues. Germline loops: CDR1 SGHTA, CDR2 FQGNSA. Trimming removed 3 bases from V and 3 bases from J; junction bases left unmatched: 0. The CDR3 loop reads CASSFGGEETQYF. The CDR3 DNA reads TGTGCCAGCAGCTTCGGGGGGGAAGAGACCCAGTACTTC.